This entry lists 17 T cell receptor beta chains sequenced from one sample in a study of shared clonotypes between healthy human individuals. Profiled with immunoSEQ multiplex PCR; TCRdb holds only in-frame clones, not every one. Here the sample spans around 1,000,000 clones, approximately 75% being singletons. Specimen: memory CD4+ T cells from PBMCs. The sample's subset: CD45RA-negative fraction. The receptors were sampled from a man aged 18 to 29 in good health. Some clones in this sample may be carry-over from other donors' samples.

The V gene is TRBV15, the J gene TRBJ2-1; D is unclear. The CDR3 has 16 amino acids. Germline V gives CDR1 LNHNV, CDR2 YYDKDF (reference sequence). The V end was cut by 0 bases, the J end by 10 bases, with 19 bases between. The CDR3 DNA sequence: TGTGCCACCAGCAGAGAGTCCTGGGCTGCCGCCGGAGAGCAGTTCTTC. Protein sequence: CATSRESWAAAGEQFF.

This clone was recorded a few times. The chain carries TRBV27 and TRBJ2-6; 7 nucleotides align to TRBD1. This CDR3 region has 18 residues. Losses at the gene ends were 3 bases for V and 1 base for J; bases not matched to a gene: 9. CDR1 is MNHEY, CDR2 SMNVEV, per germline (reference sequence). CDR3 bases: TGTGCCAGCAGTTTTCGGGCAGGGGGTAGTTCTGGGGCCAACGTCCTGACTTTC. Protein: CASSFRAGGSSGANVLTF.

The rearrangement uses TRBV6-6 and TRBJ2-2; 12 nucleotides match TRBD2. Germline CDR1 MNHNY, CDR2 SVGAGI (reference sequence). The CDR3 spans 16 residues. Trimming removed 2 bases from V and 3 bases from J; junction bases left unmatched: 1. The CDR3 is CASSYPSGRDTGELFF. The CDR3 region has the DNA TGTGCCAGCAGTTACCCTAGCGGGAGGGACACCGGGGAGCTGTTTTTT.

V gene TRBV9 combines with J gene TRBJ2-1; 8 nucleotides agree with TRBD2. Germline trimming cut 4 bases from V and 7 bases from J; bases unmatched to any gene: 10. The CDR3 consists of 15 residues. Germline CDR1 and CDR2: SGDLS and YYNGEE. This chain's CDR3 is CASSLAGSLGNEQFF. The CDR3 DNA sequence: TGTGCCAGCAGCTTAGCGGGGTCCTTGGGTAATGAGCAGTTCTTC.

V gene TRBV2 combines with J gene TRBJ1-4; TRBD1 might be the D (5 bases). The CDR3 spans 16 residues. Looked up from germline, CDR1 is SNHLY and CDR2 is FYNNEI. V was pared by 6 bases and J by 5 bases, with 19 bases between. For the CDR3, the DNA is TGTGCCAGCAGACGGGGGAGGAGGCAGGGAAATGAAAAACTGTTTTTT. This codes for CASRRGRRQGNEKLFF.

The chain recombines TRBV7-8 with TRBJ1-4, with D unresolved. CDR3 length: 15 residues. In germline, CDR1 is SGHVS, CDR2 FQNEAQ. V lost 2 bases to trimming and J lost 7 bases, with 14 bases between them. Here the CDR3 reads CASSLRRGWGEKLFF. CDR3 DNA sequence: TGTGCCAGCAGCTTAAGGAGAGGTTGGGGTGAAAAACTGTTTTTT.

Of note for this clone: Given a far larger clone just one base away, this is likely a sequencing read error. The sample contains more than one DNA sequence encoding this CDR3. V is TRBV7-9 and J is TRBJ1-2; unclear D gene. This CDR3 contains 13 residues. Trimming removed 1 base from V and 1 base from J, with 4 bases in between. CDR1 is SEHNR and CDR2 is FQNEAQ in the germline V gene (reference sequence). CDR3 sequence (DNA): TGTGCCAGCAGCTTAGACAGTAACTATGGCTACACCTTC. Translated: CASSLDSNYGYTF.

The V gene is TRBV28, the J gene TRBJ2-7; 9 bases are shared with TRBD2. After removal of 8 bases from V and 2 bases from J, the junction contained 7 bases not matched to a gene. Looked up from germline, CDR1 is MDHEN and CDR2 is SYDVKM. The CDR3 has 14 residues. In nucleotides, the CDR3 is TGTGCCAGCTTTACTAGCGGGCGTCCCTACGAGCAGTACTTC. Its protein product is CASFTSGRPYEQYF.

J is TRBJ2-6 and V is TRBV7-2; no firm D call. Germline V gene lookup returns CDR1 SGHTA and CDR2 FQGNSA. V was cut by 3 bases and J by 0 bases, with 6 bases left in between. This CDR3 comprises 15 residues. For the CDR3, the DNA is TGTGCCAGCAGCTTCGATCCCTCTGGGGCCAACGTCCTGACTTTC. This codes for CASSFDPSGANVLTF.

This chain connects TRBV2 to TRBJ2-5; 7 bases are shared with TRBD1. The CDR3 contains 14 residues. V shed 8 bases, J shed 2 bases, and the junction held 8 bases outside the gene matches. Germline V gene data show CDR1 as SNHLY and CDR2 as FYNNEI. The CDR3 DNA reads TGTGCCAGCCTTAAACAGGGGAAACAAGAGACCCAGTACTTC. Amino acids: CASLKQGKQETQYF.

The rearrangement uses TRBV29-1 and TRBJ2-7; 7 bases align to TRBD1. The CDR3 runs 12 residues. CDR1 is SQVTM, CDR2 ANQGSEA, per germline. With V trimmed by 4 bases and J by 2 bases, 2 bases remained unmatched. The CDR3 DNA sequence: TGCAGCGTTGGGGACAGTGCCTACGAGCAGTACTTC. Amino acid sequence: CSVGDSAYEQYF.

The chain links TRBV30 to TRBJ2-7, with 7 positions matching TRBD2. CDR3 length equals 14 residues. The germline CDR1 and CDR2 sequences are GTSNPN and SVGIG (reference sequence). The junction had 7 bases not matched to a gene; V was cut back by 3 bases and J by 2 bases. This CDR3 is CAWSVGRGPYEQYF. The CDR3 bases are TGTGCCTGGAGCGTGGGGAGGGGACCCTACGAGCAGTACTTC.

With regard to this clone: At one end the junction does not follow the germline gene, possibly because of a read error. Other nucleotide sequences in the sample specify the same CDR3. The J gene is TRBJ2-1, the V gene TRBV7-2; D may be TRBD2 (5 bases). Germline V gene lookup returns CDR1 SGHTA and CDR2 FQGNSA. CDR3 length: 12 amino acids. In DNA, the CDR3 is TGTGCCAGCAGTTTAGCGTACAATGAGCAGTTCTTC. This translates into CASSLAYNEQFF.

This clone was found once. CDR3 in DNA: TGTGCCAGCAGCTTATTGGCGGAAGAGACCCAGTACTTC. Protein: CASSLLAEETQYF. The V gene is TRBV13, the J gene TRBJ2-5; D is unresolved. The CDR3 consists of 13 residues. Germline loops: CDR1 PRHDT, CDR2 FYEKMQ (reference sequence). Trimming left V 2 bases short and J 3 bases short, with 7 bases between. The variable domain in full, with the rest retrieved from reference TRBV13 and TRBJ2-5, is AAGVIQSPRHLIKEKRETATLKCYPIPRHDTVYWYQQGPGQDPQFLISFYEKMQSDKGSIPDRFSAQQFSDYHSELNMSSLELGDSALYFCASSLLAEETQYFGPGTRLLVL.

V is TRBV6-1 and J is TRBJ2-3; possibly TRBD2 for D (5 bases). Looked up from germline, CDR1 is MNHNS and CDR2 is SASEGT. The CDR3 length is 15 residues. V was pared by 4 bases and J by 0 bases, with 11 bases between. The CDR3 loop is CASSAGGGSTDTQYF. Written as DNA, the CDR3 is TGTGCCAGCAGTGCAGGTGGAGGTAGCACAGATACGCAGTATTTT.

Written as DNA, the CDR3 is TGCGCCAGCAGCCAAGTTGCAAGCCCTTCCTATGGCTACACCTTC. This encodes CASSQVASPSYGYTF. The gene calls are TRBV4-3 and TRBJ1-2, with D unresolved. V gave up 1 base and J gave up 4 bases, with 13 bases separating them. The germline V gene has CDR1 LGHNA and CDR2 YSLEER. CDR3 length equals 15 residues.

The genes are TRBV2 and TRBJ2-1; D may correspond to TRBD1 or TRBD2 (5 bases each). CDR1 and CDR2 from the germline V gene are SNHLY and FYNNEI. This CDR3 contains 14 residues. Trimming stripped 3 bases from V and 8 bases from J, with 14 bases between. Here the CDR3 DNA reads TGTGCCAGCAGTGATAGGGGACCCCAGGATGAGCAGTTCTTC. Its protein is CASSDRGPQDEQFF.